Following are 2 T cell receptor beta chains from one sample sequenced in a study of T cell responses to AZD1222 COVID-19 vaccine. Using immunoSEQ multiplex PCR, the repertoire was profiled, and TCRdb retains in-frame clones only, with some absent. Of tens of thousands of clones in the sample, roughly 91% were seen once. The sequenced sample was peripheral blood, obtained on day 0 of AZD1222 vaccination. These receptors were taken from an adult in good health.

The genes are TRBV5-4 and TRBJ1-2; D call uncertain. This CDR3 is 15 amino acids long. Germline values: CDR1 SGHNT, CDR2 YYREEE (reference sequence). V shed 5 bases and J shed 4 bases, with 18 bases lying between them. The CDR3: CASSLDPIRSYGYTF. Here the CDR3 DNA reads TGTGCCAGCAGTCTCGACCCGATTCGGAGCTATGGCTACACCTTC.

For the CDR3, the DNA is TGCGCCAGCAGCTTGCGGGGGCCCTACGAGCAGTACTTC. Amino acid sequence: CASSLRGPYEQYF. The chain uses TRBV5-1 and TRBJ2-7, with D tentatively TRBD1 or TRBD2 (6 bases each). V was trimmed by 1 base and J by 2 bases, leaving 7 bases between them. Per germline, CDR1 SGHRS and CDR2 YFSETQ. This CDR3 is built from 13 residues.